There are many counts of the clone carrying this T cell receptor beta chain. The antigen is undetermined. Time point: pre-sensitization, week 0. Treatment of the sample: therapeutic diphenylcyclopropenone sensitization with weekly scalp DPC. This sample was taken from a study of human T cells and chemical hapten exposure. Study-level background: 2% DPC applied to a 2 cm by 2 cm arm area sensitized donors. Broader study findings: DPC sensitization produced no change in TCRs with frequency above 1 in 1000. PT1 expanded TCR counts and patch test score were linked, and their correlation was positive. Because they had alopecia, donors may respond immunologically unlike healthy people.

V shed 4 bases, J shed 2 bases, and the junction held 6 bases outside the gene matches. CDR1 and CDR2 from the germline V gene are SEHNR and FQNEAQ (reference sequence). This CDR3 is 16 amino acids long. TCRdb fed the RACE reads into MiXCR, producing one record per CDR3 protein. The table has tens of thousands of distinct CDR3 sequences, roughly 15% seen once. The genes are TRBV7-9 and TRBJ2-1; TRBD2 matches at 9 bases. This TCR derives from a woman aged 45-65 years with alopecia areata. Some clones in this sample may be carry-over from other donors' samples. Source: whole blood, taken in connection with sensitization to the hapten diphenylcyclopropenone (DPC). DNA of the CDR3: TGTGCCAGCAGCTCCGCGGCGGGAGGGCCCTACAATGAGCAGTTCTTC. As protein: CASSSAAGGPYNEQFF. The full variable domain, its missing parts supplied by reference TRBV7-9 and TRBJ2-1, is DTGVSQNPRHKITKRGQNVTFRCDPISEHNRLYWYRQTLGQGPEFLTYFQNEAQLEKSRLLSDRFSAERPKGSFSTLEIQRTEQGDSAMYLCASSSAAGGPYNEQFFGPGTRLTVL.